This entry lists 5 T cell receptor beta chains sequenced from one sample in a study of memory CD4+ T cells and cytomegalovirus serostatus. Single viable CD3+CD4+CD8-CD45RO+ cells were sorted as the memory CD4+ T cells. Profiling relied on immunoSEQ multiplex PCR, and the TCRdb table lists in-frame clones only, not all of them. This table holds 75,000 to 95,000 clones, around 80% found once. Sequencing was done on a sample of memory CD4+ T cells from blood. All receptors come from an adult in good health and CMV-seronegative.

The rearrangement joins TRBV5-4 to TRBJ2-5; D may be TRBD1 (5 bases). Between the trimmed V and J ends, which lost 4 bases and 3 bases, there was a span of 16 bases. Germline CDR1 SGHNT, CDR2 YYREEE (reference sequence). The CDR3 covers 15 residues. In nucleotides, the CDR3 is TGTGCCAGCAGCCCCGACCAGGGAAGGGAAGAGACCCAGTACTTC. Translating it yields CASSPDQGREETQYF.

This clone was observed a handful of times. The chain is built from TRBV30 and TRBJ1-1; no clear D gene. The CDR3 spans 13 residues. The germline V gene has CDR1 GTSNPN and CDR2 SVGIG (reference sequence). Trimming took 4 bases from V and 3 from J, leaving 12 bases between them. As DNA, the CDR3 is TGTGCCTGGAACCGGCAGAGAGACACTGAAGCTTTCTTT. Translating it yields CAWNRQRDTEAFF.

The chain carries TRBV11-2 and TRBJ1-2; possibly TRBD1 for D (5 bases). Germline values: CDR1 SGHAT, CDR2 FQNNGV. The CDR3 covers 15 residues. Trimming cost V 7 bases and J 3 bases, with 18 bases left between them. In DNA form, the CDR3 reads TGTGCCAGCATCCCCTTCGGGGGTGAGTACTATGGCTACACCTTC. This sequence encodes CASIPFGGEYYGYTF. The variable domain in full, with the rest retrieved from reference TRBV11-2 and TRBJ1-2, is EAGVAQSPRYKIIEKRQSVAFWCNPISGHATLYWYQQILGQGPKLLIQFQNNGVVDDSQLPKDRFSAERLKGVDSTLKIQPAKLEDSAVYLCASIPFGGEYYGYTFGSGTRLTVV.

The gene calls are TRBV5-1 and TRBJ2-5; a possible D gene is TRBD2 (5 bases). Trimming pared 0 bases from V and 5 bases from J, leaving 11 bases between. The CDR3 spans 14 residues. The germline CDR1 and CDR2 sequences are SGHRS and YFSETQ. This CDR3 reads CASSLGAGGETQYF. CDR3 nucleotide sequence: TGCGCCAGCAGCTTGGGGGCCGGCGGGGAGACCCAGTACTTC.

This clone was seen a handful of times. The rearrangement joins TRBV4-3 to TRBJ1-2, with 9 bases aligning to TRBD1. The CDR3 runs 15 residues. V lost 4 bases, J lost 5 bases, and 8 bases stayed unmatched. Per the germline V gene, CDR1 is LGHNA and CDR2 is YSLEER. CDR3 coding DNA: TGCGCCAGCAGCCCCCAGACAGGGGGGAGGTATGGCTACACCTTC. Protein product: CASSPQTGGRYGYTF.